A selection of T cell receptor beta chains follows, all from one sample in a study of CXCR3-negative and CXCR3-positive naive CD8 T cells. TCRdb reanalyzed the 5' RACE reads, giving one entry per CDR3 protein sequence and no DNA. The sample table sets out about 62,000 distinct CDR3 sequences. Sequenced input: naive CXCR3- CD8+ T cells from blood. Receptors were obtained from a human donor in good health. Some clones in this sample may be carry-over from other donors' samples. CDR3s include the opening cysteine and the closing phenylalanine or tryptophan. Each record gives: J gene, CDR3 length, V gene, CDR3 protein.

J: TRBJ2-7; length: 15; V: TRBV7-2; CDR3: CASSSDRGVLDEQYF
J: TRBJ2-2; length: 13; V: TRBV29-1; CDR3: CSVLDANTGELFF
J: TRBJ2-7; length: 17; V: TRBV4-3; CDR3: CASSQALAGGLVDQQYF
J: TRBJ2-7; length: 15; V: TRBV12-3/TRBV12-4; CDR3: CASSRPGTGDHEQYF
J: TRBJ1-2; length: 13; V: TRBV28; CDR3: CASSFSTGDGYTF
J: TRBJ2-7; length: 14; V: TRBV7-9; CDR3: CASRGTDSDYEQYF
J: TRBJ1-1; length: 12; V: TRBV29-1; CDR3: CSVADTGTEAFF
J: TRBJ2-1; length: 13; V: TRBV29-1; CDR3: CSDKRGTYNEQFF
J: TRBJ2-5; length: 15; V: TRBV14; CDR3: CASSQARLDWETQYF
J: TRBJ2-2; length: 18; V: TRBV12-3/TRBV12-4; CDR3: CASRLPPEGQGWSGELFF
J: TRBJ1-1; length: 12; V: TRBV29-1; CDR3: CSVTGMNTEAFF
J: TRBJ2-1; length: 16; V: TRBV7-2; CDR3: CASSSIQEGSYNEQFF
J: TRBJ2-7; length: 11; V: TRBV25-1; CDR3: CASSVMNEQYF
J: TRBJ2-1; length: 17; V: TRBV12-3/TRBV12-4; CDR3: CASSRGRGRHSYNEQFF
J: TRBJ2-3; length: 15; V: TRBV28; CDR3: CASSPGTTRRDTQYF
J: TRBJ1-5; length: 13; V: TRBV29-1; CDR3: CSVVEGSNQPQHF
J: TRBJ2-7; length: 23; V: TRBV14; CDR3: CASSQGVWGQGDFWEREPYEQYF
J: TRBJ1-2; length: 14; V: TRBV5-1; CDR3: CASSFAERDYGYTF